Listed below are T cell receptor beta chains from one sample, sequenced in a study of cytomegalovirus exposure and HLA in healthy donors. This table comes from immunoSEQ multiplex PCR, and its TCRdb copy is limited to in-frame clones, with some not included. This sample yields some 40,000 clones, of which 45% to 55% are seen a single time; 6.2% belongs to the top ten. Material for sequencing was PBMCs. The receptors were sampled from a woman aged 40 to 50 in good health and CMV-seropositive. CDR3s include the opening cysteine and the closing phenylalanine or tryptophan. Each record gives: CDR3 length, D gene, clone size, V gene, J gene, CDR3 protein, CDR3 DNA. The D gene is left open where the match is weak. Size is stated for part of the rows, as once, few or many counts, or as a class when the clone is expanded.

15,NA,NA,TRBV6-5,TRBJ1-4,CASSAQGRYGEKLFF,TGTGCCAGCAGTGCCCAGGGGAGATACGGTGAAAAACTGTTTTTT
16,TRBD2,NA,TRBV4-1,TRBJ2-3,CASSREGLAGRNTQYF,TGCGCCAGCAGCCGAGAGGGATTAGCGGGAAGAAATACGCAGTATTTT
15,NA,NA,TRBV4-2,TRBJ2-5,CASSQDTREVETQYF,TGTGCCAGCAGCCAAGATACAAGGGAGGTGGAGACCCAGTACTTC
16,TRBD2,NA,TRBV6-4,TRBJ2-3,CASSGTSGGAEDTQYF,TGTGCCAGCAGTGGGACTAGCGGGGGGGCGGAAGATACGCAGTATTTT
16,TRBD2,NA,TRBV5-1,TRBJ2-7,CASTSTMTSGSYEQYF,TGCGCCAGCACCTCTACTATGACTAGCGGCTCCTACGAGCAGTACTTC
16,NA,NA,TRBV5-1,TRBJ1-2,CASSTGGGSLFYGYTF,TGCGCCAGCAGCACCGGGGGAGGCAGTCTCTTCTATGGCTACACCTTC
14,TRBD1,few,TRBV5-1,TRBJ1-2,CASSLSDRGLNYTF,TGCGCCAGCAGCTTGTCAGACAGGGGGCTTAACTACACCTTC
11,NA,few,TRBV29-1,TRBJ1-1,CSVVITILAFF,TGCAGCGTTGTTATCACTATCCTGGCTTTCTTT
15,NA,few,TRBV2,TRBJ1-5,CASSGRTPSNQPQHF,TGTGCCAGCAGTGGGAGGACTCCTAGCAATCAGCCCCAGCATTTT
14,NA,NA,TRBV19,TRBJ1-5,CASVSTGMGQPQHF,TGTGCCAGTGTAAGCACAGGGATGGGGCAGCCCCAGCATTTT
15,TRBD1,few,TRBV18,TRBJ1-6,CASSPLDRGTSPLHF,TGTGCCAGCTCACCATTAGACAGGGGAACTTCACCCCTCCACTTT
12,NA,few,TRBV9,TRBJ2-3,CASREGADTQYF,TGTGCCAGCAGGGAAGGAGCAGATACGCAGTATTTT
15,NA,NA,TRBV5-1,TRBJ2-5,CASSSSMDSQETQYF,TGCGCCAGCAGCTCCTCCATGGACAGTCAAGAGACCCAGTACTTC
17,NA,NA,TRBV4-1,TRBJ2-7,CASSQPAGQGYSYEQYF,TGCGCCAGCAGCCAACCCGCTGGGCAGGGTTACTCCTACGAGCAGTACTTC